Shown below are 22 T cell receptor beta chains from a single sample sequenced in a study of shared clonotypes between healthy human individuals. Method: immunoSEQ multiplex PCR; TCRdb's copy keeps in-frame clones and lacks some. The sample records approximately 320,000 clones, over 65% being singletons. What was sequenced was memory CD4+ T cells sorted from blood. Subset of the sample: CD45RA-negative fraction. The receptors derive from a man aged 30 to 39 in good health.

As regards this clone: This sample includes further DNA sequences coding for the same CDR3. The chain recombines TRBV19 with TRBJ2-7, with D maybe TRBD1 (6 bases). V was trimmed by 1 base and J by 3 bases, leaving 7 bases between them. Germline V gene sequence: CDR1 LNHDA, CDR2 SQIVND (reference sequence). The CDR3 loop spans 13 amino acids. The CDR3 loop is CASSIGTDYEQYF. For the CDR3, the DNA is TGTGCCAGTAGTATAGGGACAGACTACGAGCAGTACTTC.

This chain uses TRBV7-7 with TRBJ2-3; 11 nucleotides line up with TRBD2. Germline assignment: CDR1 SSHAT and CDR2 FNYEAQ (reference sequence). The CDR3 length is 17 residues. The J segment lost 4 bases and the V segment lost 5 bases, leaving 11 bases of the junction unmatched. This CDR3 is CASSPSLLAGGSDTQYF. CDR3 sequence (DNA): TGTGCCAGCAGCCCCTCTTTGCTAGCGGGAGGATCAGATACGCAGTATTTT. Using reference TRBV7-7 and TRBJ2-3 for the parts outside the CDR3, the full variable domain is GAGVSQSPRYKVTKRGQDVTLRCDPISSHATLYWYQQALGQGPEFLTYFNYEAQPDKSGLPSDRFSAERPEGSISTLTIQRTEQRDSAMYRCASSPSLLAGGSDTQYFGPGTRLTVL.

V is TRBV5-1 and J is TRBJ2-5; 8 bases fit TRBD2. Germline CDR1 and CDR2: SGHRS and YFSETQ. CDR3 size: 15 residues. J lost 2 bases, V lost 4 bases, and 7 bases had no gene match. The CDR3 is CASSLTSGFQETQYF. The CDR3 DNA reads TGCGCCAGCAGCCTCACTAGCGGCTTTCAAGAGACCCAGTACTTC.

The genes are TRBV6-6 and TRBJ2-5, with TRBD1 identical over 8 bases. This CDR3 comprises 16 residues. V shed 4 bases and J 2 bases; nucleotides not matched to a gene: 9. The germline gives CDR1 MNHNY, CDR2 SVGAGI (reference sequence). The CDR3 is CASSLGQGKGQETQYF. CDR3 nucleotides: TGTGCCAGCAGTTTAGGACAGGGTAAAGGTCAAGAGACCCAGTACTTC.

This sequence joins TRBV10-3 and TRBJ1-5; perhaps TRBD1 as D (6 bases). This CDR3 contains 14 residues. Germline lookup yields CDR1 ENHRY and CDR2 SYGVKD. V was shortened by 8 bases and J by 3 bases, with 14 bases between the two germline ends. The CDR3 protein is CAISTGVDNQPQHF. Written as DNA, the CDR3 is TGTGCCATCTCGACAGGAGTCGACAATCAGCCCCAGCATTTT.

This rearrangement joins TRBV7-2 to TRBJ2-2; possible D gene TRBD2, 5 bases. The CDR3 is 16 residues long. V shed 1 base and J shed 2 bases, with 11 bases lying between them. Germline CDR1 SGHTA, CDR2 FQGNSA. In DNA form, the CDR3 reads TGTGCCAGCAGCTTAGTATTTCCGGGAAACACCGGGGAGCTGTTTTTT. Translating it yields CASSLVFPGNTGELFF.

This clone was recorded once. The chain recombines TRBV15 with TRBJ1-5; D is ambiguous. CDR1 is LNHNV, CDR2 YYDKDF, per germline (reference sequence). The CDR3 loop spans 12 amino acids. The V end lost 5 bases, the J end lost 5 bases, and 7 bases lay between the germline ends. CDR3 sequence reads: CATSDDHQPQHF. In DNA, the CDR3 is TGTGCCACCAGCGACGATCATCAGCCCCAGCATTTT.

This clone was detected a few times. CDR3 in amino acids: CASSGPAGSNQPQHF. The CDR3 DNA reads as TGTGCCAGCAGTGGGCCCGCAGGGTCGAACCAGCCCCAGCATTTT. The rearrangement links TRBV6-1 to TRBJ1-5, with D perhaps matching TRBD1 (5 bases). This CDR3 comprises 15 residues. CDR1 and CDR2 (germline): MNHNS, SASEGT. V dropped 4 bases and J dropped 7 bases, with 17 bases sitting between them.

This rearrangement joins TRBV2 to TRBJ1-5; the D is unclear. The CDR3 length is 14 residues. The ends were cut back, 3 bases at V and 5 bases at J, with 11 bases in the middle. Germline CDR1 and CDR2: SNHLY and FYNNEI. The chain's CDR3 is CASSETGQDQPQHF. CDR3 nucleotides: TGTGCCAGCAGTGAGACGGGCCAGGATCAGCCCCAGCATTTT. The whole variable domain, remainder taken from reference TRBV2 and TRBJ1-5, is EPEVTQTPSHQVTQMGQEVILRCVPISNHLYFYWYRQILGQKVEFLVSFYNNEISEKSEIFDDQFSVERPDGSNFTLKIRSTKLEDSAMYFCASSETGQDQPQHFGDGTRLSIL.

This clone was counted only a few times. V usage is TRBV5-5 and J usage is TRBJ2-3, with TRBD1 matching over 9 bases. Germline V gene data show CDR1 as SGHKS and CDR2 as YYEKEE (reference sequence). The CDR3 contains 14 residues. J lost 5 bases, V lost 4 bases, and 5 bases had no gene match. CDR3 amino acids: CASSPGQGQDTQYF. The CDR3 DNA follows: TGTGCCAGCAGCCCGGGACAGGGTCAAGATACGCAGTATTTT.

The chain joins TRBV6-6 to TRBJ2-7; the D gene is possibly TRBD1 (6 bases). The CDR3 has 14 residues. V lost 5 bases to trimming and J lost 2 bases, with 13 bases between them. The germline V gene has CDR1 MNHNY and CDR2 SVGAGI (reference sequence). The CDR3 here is CASSPIGQPYEQYF. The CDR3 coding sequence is TGTGCCAGCAGTCCTATAGGACAGCCCTACGAGCAGTACTTC.

The CDR3 region is CASSYSADLTGNTIYF. CDR3 coding DNA: TGTGCCAGCAGTTACTCGGCGGACCTCACTGGAAACACCATATATTTT. This chain links TRBV6-5 with TRBJ1-3; D ambiguous. Germline V gene sequence: CDR1 MNHEY, CDR2 SVGAGI. The V gene lost 0 bases and the J gene lost 2 bases, with 11 bases spanning the gap. This CDR3 comprises 16 residues.

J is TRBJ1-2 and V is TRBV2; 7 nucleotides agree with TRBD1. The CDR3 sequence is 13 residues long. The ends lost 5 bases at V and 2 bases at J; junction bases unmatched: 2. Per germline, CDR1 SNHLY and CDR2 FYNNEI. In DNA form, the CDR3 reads TGTGCCAGCAGTCGGGACAGCAACTATGGCTACACCTTC. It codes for CASSRDSNYGYTF.

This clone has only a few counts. The CDR3 DNA is TGTGCCAGCAGCGTCGGCGGGACGACATTAAACACCGGGGAGCTGTTTTTT. Its protein is CASSVGGTTLNTGELFF. The rearrangement links TRBV9 to TRBJ2-2, with a weak D call TRBD2 (6 bases). In germline, CDR1 is SGDLS, CDR2 YYNGEE. The germline V and J ends were trimmed by 2 bases and 2 bases, with 16 bases remaining between them. This CDR3 region has 17 residues.

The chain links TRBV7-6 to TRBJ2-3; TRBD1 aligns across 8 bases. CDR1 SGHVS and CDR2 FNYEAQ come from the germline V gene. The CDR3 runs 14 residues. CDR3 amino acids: CASKQGEHADTQYF. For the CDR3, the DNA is TGTGCTTCGAAACAGGGGGAGCACGCAGATACGCAGTATTTT.

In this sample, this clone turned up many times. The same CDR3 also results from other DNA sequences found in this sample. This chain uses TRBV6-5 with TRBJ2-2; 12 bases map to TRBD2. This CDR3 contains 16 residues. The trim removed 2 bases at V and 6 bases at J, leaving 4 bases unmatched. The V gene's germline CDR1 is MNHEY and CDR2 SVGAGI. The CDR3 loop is CASSYLTSGRPGELFF. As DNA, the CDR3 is TGTGCCAGCAGTTACCTGACTAGCGGGAGACCCGGGGAGCTGTTTTTT.

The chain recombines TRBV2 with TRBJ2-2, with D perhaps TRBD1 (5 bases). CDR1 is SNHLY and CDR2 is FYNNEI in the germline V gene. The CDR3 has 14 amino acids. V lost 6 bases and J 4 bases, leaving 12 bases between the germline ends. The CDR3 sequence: CASSNSGITGELFF. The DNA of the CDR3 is TGTGCCAGCAGCAACTCAGGGATCACCGGGGAGCTGTTTTTT.

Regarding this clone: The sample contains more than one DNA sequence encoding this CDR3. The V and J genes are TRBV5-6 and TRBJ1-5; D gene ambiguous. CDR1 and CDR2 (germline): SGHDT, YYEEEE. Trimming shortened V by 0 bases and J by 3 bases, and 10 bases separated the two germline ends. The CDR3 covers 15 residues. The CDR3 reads CASSLAGRPNQPQHF. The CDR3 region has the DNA TGTGCCAGCAGCTTGGCCGGGAGGCCCAATCAGCCCCAGCATTTT.

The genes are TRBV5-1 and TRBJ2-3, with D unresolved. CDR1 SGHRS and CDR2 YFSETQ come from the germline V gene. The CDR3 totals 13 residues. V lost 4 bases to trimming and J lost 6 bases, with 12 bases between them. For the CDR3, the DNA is TGCGCCAGCAGCCCCGGCCAGCTGGATACGCAGTATTTT. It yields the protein CASSPGQLDTQYF.

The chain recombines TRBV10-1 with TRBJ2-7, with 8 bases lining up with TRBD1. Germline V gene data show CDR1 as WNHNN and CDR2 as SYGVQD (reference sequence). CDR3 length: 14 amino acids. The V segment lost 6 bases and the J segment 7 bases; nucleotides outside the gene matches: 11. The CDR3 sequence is CASSLDRACREQYF. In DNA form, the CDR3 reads TGCGCCAGCAGCTTGGACAGGGCATGTAGGGAGCAGTACTTC.

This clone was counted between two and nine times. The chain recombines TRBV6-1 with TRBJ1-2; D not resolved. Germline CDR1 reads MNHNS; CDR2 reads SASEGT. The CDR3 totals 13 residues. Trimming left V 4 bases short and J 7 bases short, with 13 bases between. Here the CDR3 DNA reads TGTGCCAGCAGTGTAAGCTCCGGGGTTGGCTACACCTTC. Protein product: CASSVSSGVGYTF.

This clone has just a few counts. This CDR3 is CASLPNSGTGFDTEAFF. CDR3 DNA: TGCGCCAGCCTTCCTAACTCGGGGACAGGGTTCGACACTGAAGCTTTCTTT. This chain links TRBV5-1 with TRBJ1-1, with 9 bases that match TRBD1. The J segment lost 3 bases and the V segment lost 7 bases, leaving 16 bases of the junction unmatched. This CDR3 region has 17 residues. Per germline, CDR1 SGHRS and CDR2 YFSETQ.